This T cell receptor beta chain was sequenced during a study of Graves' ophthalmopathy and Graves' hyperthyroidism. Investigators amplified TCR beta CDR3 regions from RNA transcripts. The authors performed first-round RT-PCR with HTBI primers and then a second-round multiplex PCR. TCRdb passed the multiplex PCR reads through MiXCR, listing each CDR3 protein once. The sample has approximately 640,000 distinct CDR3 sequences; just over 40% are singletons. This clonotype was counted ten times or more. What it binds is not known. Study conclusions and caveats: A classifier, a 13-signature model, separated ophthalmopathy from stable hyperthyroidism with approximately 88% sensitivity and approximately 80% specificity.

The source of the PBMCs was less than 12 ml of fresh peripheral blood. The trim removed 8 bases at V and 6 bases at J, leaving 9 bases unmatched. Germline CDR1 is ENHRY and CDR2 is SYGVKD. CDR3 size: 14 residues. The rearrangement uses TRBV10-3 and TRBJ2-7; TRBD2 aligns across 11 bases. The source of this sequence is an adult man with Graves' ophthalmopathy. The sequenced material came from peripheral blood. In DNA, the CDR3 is TGTGCCATCTCGACTAGCGGGATTTACTCCGAGCAGTACTTC. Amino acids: CAISTSGIYSEQYF.